This TCR beta chain appears in the sequencing data of a study of CD8 T cells in ankylosing spondylitis. After removal of 7 bases from V and 5 bases from J, the junction contained 15 bases not matched to a gene. The CDR3 spans 16 residues. Per germline, CDR1 SGDLS and CDR2 YYNGEE. In its sample, this clonotype was seen many times. TCRdb recomputed calls from the 5' RACE reads with MiXCR, one row per CDR3 protein. Here the sample spans tens of thousands of distinct CDR3 sequences, 5.3% being singletons. The source of this sequence is a female donor with ankylosing spondylitis or in good health (not recorded which). The chain uses TRBV9 and TRBJ2-3, with 8 bases fitting TRBD1. Material: blood, either unsorted or a sorted T cell fraction (not recorded which). CDR3 protein: CASATRTGSIGDTQYF. The CDR3 region has the DNA TGTGCCAGCGCGACGAGGACAGGGAGTATTGGAGATACGCAGTATTTT. The full variable domain, in which reference TRBV9 and TRBJ2-3 provide the parts outside the CDR3, is DSGVTQTPKHLITATGQRVTLRCSPRSGDLSVYWYQQSLDQGLQFLIQYYNGEERAKGNILERFSAQQFPDLHSELNLSSLELGDSALYFCASATRTGSIGDTQYFGPGTRLTVL.